The next 26 T cell receptor beta chains were all read from a single sample in a study of blood T cell repertoires in COVID-19. Clones were sequenced by immunoSEQ multiplex PCR, and TCRdb holds only the in-frame ones, with some missing. Seen here are about 140,000 clones, approximately 86% observed once, and the top ten hold approximately 5.4%. Source material: peripheral blood. These TCRs come from a human donor in a cohort sampled during active COVID-19.

The genes are TRBV6-5 and TRBJ1-5; a weak D match, TRBD1 (6 bases). Germline V lookup: CDR1 MNHEY, CDR2 SVGAGI. This CDR3 has 14 residues. V lost 4 bases to trimming and J lost 7 bases, with 14 bases between them. The CDR3 protein is CASSSRDTAQPQHF. DNA of the CDR3: TGTGCCAGCAGTTCCCGGGACACCGCGCAGCCCCAGCATTTT.

Written as DNA, the CDR3 is TGTGCCAGTTCGACAACGGGACAGGGGCCCTACGAGCAGTACTTC. Translated: CASSTTGQGPYEQYF. The V and J genes are TRBV19 and TRBJ2-7; TRBD1 matches at 10 bases. J gave up 2 bases and V 8 bases, and 9 bases lay outside the gene matches. The germline CDR1 and CDR2 sequences are LNHDA and SQIVND (reference sequence). This CDR3 is 15 amino acids long.

V is TRBV5-1 and J is TRBJ2-1; weak D call: TRBD1 (5 bases). This CDR3 has 16 residues. From germline, CDR1 is SGHRS and CDR2 YFSETQ. The V gene lost 3 bases and the J gene lost 1 base, with 14 bases spanning the gap. CDR3 in DNA: TGCGCCAGCAGCTCCCAAGGGGCGGTATCCTACAATGAGCAGTTCTTC. This gives the protein CASSSQGAVSYNEQFF. Full variable domain (outside the CDR3, taken from reference TRBV5-1 and TRBJ2-1): KAGVTQTPRYLIKTRGQQVTLSCSPISGHRSVSWYQQTPGQGLQFLFEYFSETQRNKGNFPGRFSGRQFSNSRSEMNVSTLELGDSALYLCASSSQGAVSYNEQFFGPGTRLTVL.

This chain connects TRBV28 to TRBJ2-7; no definite D call. CDR3 size: 14 residues. Germline V gene data show CDR1 as MDHEN and CDR2 as SYDVKM. V shed 1 base and J shed 0 bases, with 7 bases lying between them. Here the CDR3 DNA reads TGTGCCAGCAGTTTATCTGGGCGCTCCTACGAGCAGTACTTC. This sequence encodes CASSLSGRSYEQYF.

The chain combines TRBV24-1 with TRBJ2-1; 8 bases fit TRBD1. J gave up 7 bases and V 3 bases, and 13 bases lay outside the gene matches. This CDR3 is 17 amino acids long. The germline CDR1 and CDR2 sequences are KGHDR and SFDVKD. In DNA, the CDR3 is TGTGCCACCAGTGATACCCGGACGGACAGGGTCCGGAATGAGCAGTTCTTC. Protein sequence: CATSDTRTDRVRNEQFF.

The genes are TRBV11-2 and TRBJ2-1; 10 nucleotides agree with TRBD2. Germline V CDR1 and CDR2: SGHAT, FQNNGV. V lost 5 bases, J lost 2 bases, and 15 bases stayed unmatched. This CDR3 has 19 amino acids. The CDR3 DNA follows: TGTGCCAGCAGCGTCGACGGACTAGCGGCGCACTCTGCCTACAATGAGCAGTTCTTC. Residues: CASSVDGLAAHSAYNEQFF.

There are a few counts of this clone. The rearrangement joins TRBV5-4 to TRBJ2-7; D is unclear. Germline V gene lookup returns CDR1 SGHNT and CDR2 YYREEE (reference sequence). This CDR3 spans 12 amino acids. Trimming removed 7 bases from V and 2 bases from J, with 10 bases in between. CDR3 sequence reads: CASSRWPYEQYF. The CDR3 DNA is TGTGCCAGCTCCCGCTGGCCCTACGAGCAGTACTTC.

The V gene is TRBV5-4, the J gene TRBJ2-3, with D maybe TRBD1 (6 bases). The V end lost 4 bases, the J end lost 2 bases, and 14 bases lay between the germline ends. Germline V gene lookup returns CDR1 SGHNT and CDR2 YYREEE (reference sequence). CDR3 length equals 15 residues. CDR3 loop: CASSPRTESTDTQYF. The CDR3 region has the DNA TGTGCCAGCAGCCCGCGGACAGAATCCACAGATACGCAGTATTTT.

The chain links TRBV2 to TRBJ1-5; tentative D call: TRBD1 (6 bases). CDR1 is SNHLY, CDR2 FYNNEI, per germline. V was trimmed by 5 bases and J by 4 bases, leaving 9 bases between them. The CDR3 runs to 13 residues. The CDR3 DNA reads as TGTGCCAGCAGTCGGACAGTAAATCAGCCCCAGCATTTT. Translated: CASSRTVNQPQHF.

V is TRBV6-1 and J is TRBJ2-7; D is unresolved. V was pared by 0 bases and J by 0 bases, with 6 bases between. The CDR3 length is 14 residues. From germline, CDR1 is MNHNS and CDR2 SASEGT. In nucleotides, the CDR3 is TGTGCCAGCAGTGAAGCCCCGAGCTCCTACGAGCAGTACTTC. This sequence encodes CASSEAPSSYEQYF.

The chain combines TRBV4-1 with TRBJ2-2; D is possibly TRBD2 (5 bases). This CDR3 has 14 amino acids. Germline V CDR1 and CDR2: MGHRA, YSYEKL. The ends were cut back, 8 bases at V and 2 bases at J, with 12 bases in the middle. CDR3 in amino acids: CASQDSVNTGELFF. The CDR3 nucleotides are TGCGCCAGCCAGGACTCTGTAAACACCGGGGAGCTGTTTTTT.

The V gene is TRBV6-1, the J gene TRBJ1-2, with D uncertain. The V end was cut by 2 bases, the J end by 6 bases, with 10 bases between. Germline values: CDR1 MNHNS, CDR2 SASEGT. The length of the CDR3 is 13 residues. The CDR3 reads CASSEMRAHGYTF. As DNA, the CDR3 is TGTGCCAGCAGTGAAATGAGGGCCCATGGCTACACCTTC.

The gene calls are TRBV5-5 and TRBJ1-1; possible D gene TRBD1, 6 bases. CDR3 size: 15 residues. V lost 5 bases to trimming and J lost 1 base, with 15 bases between them. Germline loops: CDR1 SGHKS, CDR2 YYEKEE (reference sequence). CDR3 loop: CASRITGSSNTEAFF. DNA of the CDR3: TGTGCCAGCAGGATCACAGGGTCGTCGAACACTGAAGCTTTCTTT.

The rearrangement joins TRBV28 to TRBJ2-7, with TRBD2 matching 10 bases. CDR1 and CDR2 from the germline V gene are MDHEN and SYDVKM. This CDR3 has 16 amino acids. Unmatched junction bases numbered 9, after V lost 5 bases and J lost 2 bases. CDR3 nucleotides: TGTGCCAGCAGTCCTCGGGGAGCGGGAGGGGCCTACGAGCAGTACTTC. Translated, it gives CASSPRGAGGAYEQYF.

This clone has a handful of counts. This chain links TRBV6-1 with TRBJ1-5, with D hard to call. V was pared by 5 bases and J by 1 base, with 6 bases between. CDR3 length: 13 residues. Germline lookup yields CDR1 MNHNS and CDR2 SASEGT. DNA of the CDR3: TGTGCCAGCAGTTTTCAGAGCAATCAGCCCCAGCATTTT. This encodes CASSFQSNQPQHF.

The chain carries TRBV19 and TRBJ2-5, with D possibly matching TRBD2 (5 bases). The CDR3 length is 13 residues. V was clipped by 4 bases and J by 0 bases, with 6 bases between them. Germline CDR1 is LNHDA and CDR2 is SQIVND (reference sequence). CDR3 in amino acids: CASSSGYQETQYF. For the CDR3, the DNA is TGTGCCAGTAGTAGCGGGTACCAAGAGACCCAGTACTTC. Full variable domain (outside the CDR3, taken from reference TRBV19 and TRBJ2-5): DGGITQSPKYLFRKEGQNVTLSCEQNLNHDAMYWYRQDPGQGLRLIYYSQIVNDFQKGDIAEGYSVSREKKESFPLTVTSAQKNPTAFYLCASSSGYQETQYFGPGTRLLVL.

The V call is TRBV18, the J call TRBJ1-2, with 7 positions matching TRBD1. In germline, CDR1 is KGHSH, CDR2 LQKENI. With 3 bases clipped from V and 6 bases from J, the junction kept 10 bases outside the gene matches. This CDR3 has 15 residues. CDR3 protein: CASSPQAQGNDGYTF. As DNA, the CDR3 is TGTGCCAGCTCACCCCAGGCACAGGGGAACGATGGCTACACCTTC.

V and J are TRBV11-2 and TRBJ2-3; D possibly corresponds to TRBD2 (6 bases). Trimming took off 1 base at V and 10 bases at J, with 9 bases between the two ends. The germline V gene has CDR1 SGHAT and CDR2 FQNNGV. The CDR3 is made up of 12 amino acids. The CDR3 protein is CASSLAPGAQYF. The CDR3 region has the DNA TGTGCCAGCAGCTTAGCGCCGGGGGCGCAGTATTTT.

The chain employs TRBV18 and TRBJ2-1; no definite D call. The CDR3 loop spans 16 amino acids. Germline assignment: CDR1 KGHSH and CDR2 LQKENI. V shed 3 bases and J shed 6 bases, with 18 bases lying between them. DNA for the CDR3: TGTGCCAGCTCACCTTCCGAAACTGTTGGTGGCAATGAGCAGTTCTTC. This translates into CASSPSETVGGNEQFF.

Here the CDR3 reads CASSLTGNYGYTF. The CDR3 DNA reads TGTGCCAGCAGTTTAACGGGGAACTATGGCTACACCTTC. The V call is TRBV27, the J call TRBJ1-2; no firm D call. The germline gives CDR1 MNHEY, CDR2 SMNVEV (reference sequence). This CDR3 has 13 amino acids. V lost 2 bases, J lost 2 bases, and 6 bases lay in between.

The chain joins TRBV15 to TRBJ1-3, with a possible D match to TRBD1 (5 bases). Germline CDR1 LNHNV, CDR2 YYDKDF (reference sequence). The ends were cut back, 1 base at V and 0 bases at J, with 10 bases in the middle. There are 16 residues in the CDR3. The CDR3 region is CATSRVGAISGNTIYF. CDR3 sequence (DNA): TGTGCCACCAGCAGAGTTGGGGCGATCTCTGGAAACACCATATATTTT.

This chain connects TRBV3-1 (or the pseudogene TRBV3-2) to TRBJ2-1; 8 bases map to TRBD1. The J segment lost 0 bases and the V segment lost 0 bases, leaving 10 bases of the junction unmatched. The CDR3 totals 19 residues. The germline CDR1 and CDR2 sequences are LGHDT and YNNKEL (reference sequence). Written as DNA, the CDR3 is TGTGCCAGCAGCCAAGAGCTCAGGGGGCGTATGAGCTCCTACAATGAGCAGTTCTTC. Translated, it gives CASSQELRGRMSSYNEQFF.

The J gene is TRBJ1-4, the V gene TRBV21-1; no DNA check was done on the table's D call, TRBD1. TRBV21-1 is a pseudogene locus. The CDR3 covers 15 residues. This CDR3 reads CASSLETGDNEKLFF. Written as DNA, the CDR3 is TGTGCCAGCAGCTTAGAGACAGGCGATAATGAAAAACTGTTTTTT.

Only a few counts were recorded for this clone. This chain joins TRBV9 and TRBJ2-3; 9 nucleotides line up with TRBD1. There are 17 residues in the CDR3. Germline loops: CDR1 SGDLS, CDR2 YYNGEE. The J segment lost 4 bases and the V segment lost 3 bases, leaving 12 bases of the junction unmatched. The CDR3 loop reads CASSGQPGTGRADTQYF. CDR3 bases: TGTGCCAGCAGCGGCCAACCCGGGACAGGGAGGGCAGATACGCAGTATTTT.

The CDR3: CASSSNRDLNTF. DNA of the CDR3: TGTGCCAGCAGCTCGAACAGGGACCTCAACACCTTC. This chain connects TRBV7-9 to TRBJ1-2, with D possibly TRBD1 on 6 matching bases. Germline V gene sequence: CDR1 SEHNR, CDR2 FQNEAQ (reference sequence). Trimming took off 4 bases at V and 12 bases at J, with 15 bases between the two ends. The CDR3 has 12 amino acids.

The V and J genes are TRBV6-5 and TRBJ2-5, with D possibly TRBD1 on 6 matching bases. Trimming removed 0 bases at V and 5 bases at J, with 13 bases between. The CDR3 loop spans 15 amino acids. Germline CDR1 is MNHEY and CDR2 is SVGAGI. In DNA form, the CDR3 reads TGTGCCAGCAGTTACTCTGGGGGCGGATGGGAGACCCAGTACTTC. It translates to CASSYSGGGWETQYF.